The entry that follows covers one TCR beta chain sequence. There is no known antigen for this receptor. Nothing much larger sits one base from this clone, and base qualities are not available. TCRbeta CDR3 regions were amplified from genomic DNA using the immunoSEQ Assay, a bias-controlled multiplex PCR. On the study's bioinformatics: Nucleated cell counts per sample were estimated from amplification of reference gene primers within the assay. To quantify the absolute abundance of each unique TCRbeta CDR3 rearrangement, sequence reads were collapsed and filtered. Productive Simpson clonality was computed per sample as the square root of Simpson's diversity index over productive rearrangements. TCRdb re-hosts the immuneACCESS table, in-frame sequences only. Its copies lack some clones; in the studies checked, an unresolved V gene accounts for under half of them, and the cause for the rest is not known. The D gene and trimming were derived from the DNA, and the V and J assignments and clone size from that table. In this sample the table shows 100,000 to 130,000 clones, over 65% of which occur a single time. The ten largest make up 1.8% of the sample.

The CDR3 runs 15 amino acids, cysteine and phenylalanine included. Solely the CDR3 DNA is kept, with 45 bases framed from the first base. In the germline V gene, CDR1 corresponds to KGHSH and CDR2 to LQKENI. Here V drops 3 bases and J drops 6 bases, and the junction holds 9 bases not matched to any gene. Whole blood was collected in K2EDTA tubes by collaborating institutions according to the institutions' own protocols. Collaborator samples were shipped for TCRbeta analysis as frozen whole blood, isolated PBMCs, or DNA extracted from either sample type. The record originates from a study of blood T cell repertoires in COVID-19 (dated by TCRdb to between 2020 and 2021). Study-level background: Samples covering the acute and convalescent phases of COVID-19 were provided by collaborators in the United States, Italy and Spain. The dataset comprised deeply sampled blood TCRbeta repertoires from subjects exposed to, actively infected with, or recovered from COVID-19. Sample metadata almost always included a de-identified subject ID, COVID-19 status, age in years and sex. The repertoires were released in a freely available public database intended as a resource for research on the immune response to SARS-CoV-2. Samples were obtained from the ongoing ImmuneRACE study (first 160 participants) and from about 1,300 subjects provided by 6 global collaborators. Where available, HLA class I and class II types were taken from metadata supplied by the sample provider and were not determined by assay-based typing. The material from the prospective study consisted of cDNA or gDNA derived from T cells, B-cell-depleted T cells, or PBMCs.

The paper as a whole reports these results and caveats: How much clinical and demographic metadata was included differed by source and by participant, and the metadata was provided uncurated.

Specimen: peripheral blood. This receptor was identified in a woman aged 40 to 50 with acute or convalescent COVID-19. This receptor chain uses TRBV18 and TRBJ2-7; the central 9 bases match TRBD1. The DNA is TGTGCCAGCTCACCTTACCGGGACAGGGCCGGCGAGCAGTACTTC. It codes for CASSPYRDRAGEQYF.